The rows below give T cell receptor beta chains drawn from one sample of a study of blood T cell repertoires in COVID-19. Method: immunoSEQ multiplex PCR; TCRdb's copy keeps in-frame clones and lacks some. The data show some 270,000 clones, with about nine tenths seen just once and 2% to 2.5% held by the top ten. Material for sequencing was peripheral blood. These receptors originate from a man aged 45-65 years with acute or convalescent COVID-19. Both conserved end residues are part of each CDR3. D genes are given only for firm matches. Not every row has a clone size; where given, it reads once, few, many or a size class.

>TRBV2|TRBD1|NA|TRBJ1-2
CASAKDRRYGYTF
TGTGCCAGCGCTAAGGACAGGCGCTATGGCTACACCTTC
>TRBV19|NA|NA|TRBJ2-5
CASSPRSYQETQYF
TGTGCCAGTAGCCCGAGATCATACCAAGAGACCCAGTACTTC
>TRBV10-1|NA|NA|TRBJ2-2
CASSELQAENTGELFF
TGCGCCAGCAGTGAGCTGCAAGCGGAAAACACCGGGGAGCTGTTTTTT
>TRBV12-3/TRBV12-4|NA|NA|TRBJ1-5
CASSGDGYQPQHF
TGTGCCAGCAGTGGTGACGGGTATCAGCCCCAGCATTTT
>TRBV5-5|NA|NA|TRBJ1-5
CASSFPGQPQHF
TGTGCCAGCAGCTTTCCCGGTCAGCCCCAGCATTTT
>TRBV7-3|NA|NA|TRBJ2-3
CASSPGGVTDTQYF
TGTGCCAGCAGCCCCGGAGGGGTGACAGATACGCAGTATTTT
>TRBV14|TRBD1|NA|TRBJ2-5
CASSQPYRGKQETQYF
TGTGCCAGCAGCCAGCCCTACAGGGGGAAACAAGAGACCCAGTACTTC
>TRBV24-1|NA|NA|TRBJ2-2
CATSDSQGIGELFF
TGTGCCACCAGTGATTCGCAGGGTATCGGGGAGCTGTTTTTT
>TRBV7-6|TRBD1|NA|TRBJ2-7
CASSLNRGLRNEQYF
TGTGCCAGCAGCTTAAACAGGGGGCTAAGAAACGAGCAGTACTTC
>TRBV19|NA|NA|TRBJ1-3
CASSPARTASGNTIYF
TGTGCCAGTTCGCCCGCCAGGACAGCCTCTGGAAACACCATATATTTT
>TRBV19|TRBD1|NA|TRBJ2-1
CASIGDREQFF
TGTGCCAGTATAGGGGACAGGGAACAGTTCTTC
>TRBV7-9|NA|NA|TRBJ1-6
CASSPLRTGYNSPLHF
TGTGCCAGCAGCCCTTTAAGAACAGGCTATAATTCACCCCTCCACTTT
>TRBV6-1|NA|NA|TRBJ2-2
CASSEQGNTGELFF
TGTGCCAGCAGTGAGCAGGGAAACACCGGGGAGCTGTTTTTT
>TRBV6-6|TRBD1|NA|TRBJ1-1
CASSYGTANTEAFF
TGTGCCAGCAGTTACGGGACAGCGAACACTGAAGCTTTCTTT
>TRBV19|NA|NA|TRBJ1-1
CASRLPGGPGGTEAFF
TGTGCCAGTAGGCTCCCGGGGGGTCCCGGGGGCACTGAAGCTTTCTTT
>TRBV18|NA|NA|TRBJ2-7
CASSPRGGPYEQYF
TGTGCCAGCTCACCAAGGGGCGGCCCCTACGAGCAGTACTTC
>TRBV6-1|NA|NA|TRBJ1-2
CASSEWEGSLSNYGYTF
TGTGCCAGCAGTGAATGGGAGGGAAGCTTGTCCAACTATGGCTACACCTTC
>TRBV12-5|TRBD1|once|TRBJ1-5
CASGLVRTGSVGFGNQPQHF
TGTGCTAGTGGTTTGGTAAGGACAGGGAGTGTGGGTTTTGGCAATCAGCCCCAGCATTTT
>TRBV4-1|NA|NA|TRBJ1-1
CASSPRGKEANTEAFF
TGCGCCAGCAGCCCGAGGGGGAAAGAGGCGAACACTGAAGCTTTCTTT
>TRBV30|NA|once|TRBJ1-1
CAWSRGSNTEAFF
TGTGCCTGGAGTAGGGGCAGCAACACTGAAGCTTTCTTT
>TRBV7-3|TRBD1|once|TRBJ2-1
CASSLRKGQGNNEQFF
TGTGCCAGCAGCTTGAGGAAGGGACAGGGAAACAATGAGCAGTTCTTC
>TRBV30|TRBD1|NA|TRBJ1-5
CAWSVRGQGASNQPQHF
TGTGCCTGGAGTGTTCGTGGACAGGGGGCAAGCAATCAGCCCCAGCATTTT